This T cell receptor (beta chain) was retrieved from a study of blood T cell repertoires in COVID-19. Profiling relied on immunoSEQ multiplex PCR, and the TCRdb table lists in-frame clones only, not all of them. The table lists about 59,000 clones, around 70% of them singletons. Germline CDR1 is GTSNPN and CDR2 is SVGIG (reference sequence). V lost 0 bases to trimming and J lost 6 bases, with 12 bases between them. CDR3 length: 14 amino acids. This clone was detected only a few times. The sequence was collected from a woman aged 45-65 years with active or convalescent COVID-19. This sequence joins TRBV30 and TRBJ1-5; unclear D gene. Specimen: peripheral blood. The chain's CDR3 is CAWSVSGSRQPQHF. The CDR3 DNA follows: TGTGCCTGGAGTGTCTCGGGGTCTCGTCAGCCCCAGCATTTT.